Included here is one TCR beta chain sequence, with context. This clonotype was counted many times. It has no known antigen specificity. No much larger clone exists at a distance of one base, and base qualities are not known. There are 15 amino acids in the CDR3, from cysteine to phenylalanine inclusive. Only the CDR3 portion is preserved as DNA: 45 bases, with reading frame beginning at the first base. Relative to germline, V is 0 bases shorter and J is 0 bases shorter, with 4 bases between their ends. CDR1 and CDR2 are read off the germline V gene as SGHRS and YFSETQ. Libraries came from PCR. The listed sequencing device is Illumina HiSeq 2500. To normalize quantification of the TCRbeta repertoire, the TCR libraries were built with molecular barcoding that relied on unique molecular identifiers. TCRdb reanalyzed the raw reads on its own, using fastp at Q25 for trimming and MiXCR for clone calling, and kept in-frame beta chains. Here each entry gathers all rows of one CDR3 protein and keeps the most common genes and DNA. For this sample the table gives hundreds of thousands of distinct CDR3 sequences, of which approximately 16% were detected only once. Approximately 1.1% of the sample is taken by the ten largest.

This entry comes from a study of T-cell reconstitution after alpha-beta-depleted transplantation in children (dated by TCRdb to 2016 to 2018). About the full investigation: The study quantitatively tracked T-cell immune reconstitution after TCRalphabeta/CD19-depleted allogeneic hematopoietic cell transplantation in children using TCR repertoire profiling.

The rearrangement combines TRBV5-1 with TRBJ1-6; no confident D gene assignment can be made. The clonotype was recovered from a human donor who donated a stem cell graft to a child with acute myeloid leukemia. The specimen comprised PBMCs from the stem cell graft donor, sampled from the stem cell graft. This receptor has the CDR3 CASSLGVSYNSPLHF. The DNA is as follows: TGCGCCAGCAGCTTGGGGGTCTCCTATAATTCACCCCTCCACTTT.